This T cell receptor beta chain derives from a study of cytomegalovirus exposure and HLA in healthy donors. Donors had nominal health at sampling but likely had unrecorded immune exposures. Study-wide findings and caveats: Among TCR beta chains of equal frequency, HLA-associated ones were more clonally expanded in a later analysis. The number of N-insertions in an Asian-associated ancestry cluster was reportedly below the roughly 660-donor mean in a later analysis. When analyzed later, a missense DCLRE1C variant was found to be linked to TCR beta V- and J-gene trimming.

Points on this clone: Antigen specificity is unknown.

Germline V lookup: CDR1 WSHSY, CDR2 SAAADI. V shed 3 bases and J 4 bases; nucleotides not matched to a gene: 26. The CDR3 is 22 residues long. The PCR had 60 Vbeta and 13 Jbeta primers. The repertoire was sequenced with immunoSEQ multiplex PCR; TCRdb's copy has only in-frame clones and lacks some. In the table there are some 150,000 clones, 8.5% to 10% of which are singletons. V is TRBV10-2 and J is TRBJ1-2; 10 positions agree with TRBD1. The material sequenced was PBMCs. The sequence came from a man aged 50-59 years in good health and CMV-seronegative. DNA of the CDR3: TGCGCCAGCAGTGACGCTACCCTAGGGAATTCCGGGACAGGGGCCCGAATCTATGGCTACACCTTC. Translating gives CASSDATLGNSGTGARIYGYTF.